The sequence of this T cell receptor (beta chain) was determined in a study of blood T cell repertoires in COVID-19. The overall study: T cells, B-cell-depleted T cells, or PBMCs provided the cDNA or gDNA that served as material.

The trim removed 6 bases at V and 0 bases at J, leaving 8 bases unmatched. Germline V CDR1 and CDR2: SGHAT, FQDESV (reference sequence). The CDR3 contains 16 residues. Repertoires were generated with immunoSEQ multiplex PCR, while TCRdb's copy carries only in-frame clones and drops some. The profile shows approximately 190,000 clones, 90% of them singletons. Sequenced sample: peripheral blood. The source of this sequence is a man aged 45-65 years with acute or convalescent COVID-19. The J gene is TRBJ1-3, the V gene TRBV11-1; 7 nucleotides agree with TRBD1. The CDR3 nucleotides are TGTGCCAGCAGTCGAGGACAGGCAATCTCTGGAAACACCATATATTTT. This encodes CASSRGQAISGNTIYF.